This T cell receptor (beta chain) was sequenced for a study of cytomegalovirus exposure and HLA in healthy donors. This CDR3 has 17 amino acids. Germline lookup yields CDR1 MRHNA and CDR2 SNTAGT. The trim removed 4 bases at V and 4 bases at J, leaving 5 bases unmatched. Study outcomes and limitations: Cytomegalovirus-associated status was assigned to roughly 160 TCR beta chains. In vitro confirmation showed a few CMV-associated chains to be CMV antigen specific.

The study ran its PCR with 60 Vbeta and 13 Jbeta primers. Repertoires were generated with immunoSEQ multiplex PCR, while TCRdb's copy carries only in-frame clones and drops some. Here the sample spans 150,000 to 200,000 clones, about 81% being singletons. About this clone: Antigen specificity is unknown.

This sequence originates from a woman under 40 in good health and CMV-seronegative. The chain couples TRBV6-4 to TRBJ2-3, with TRBD2 matching over 16 bases. Sequenced input: PBMCs. The chain's CDR3 is CASSAGLAGGPSDTQYF. The CDR3 DNA sequence: TGTGCCAGCAGTGCGGGACTAGCGGGGGGGCCGTCAGATACGCAGTATTTT.